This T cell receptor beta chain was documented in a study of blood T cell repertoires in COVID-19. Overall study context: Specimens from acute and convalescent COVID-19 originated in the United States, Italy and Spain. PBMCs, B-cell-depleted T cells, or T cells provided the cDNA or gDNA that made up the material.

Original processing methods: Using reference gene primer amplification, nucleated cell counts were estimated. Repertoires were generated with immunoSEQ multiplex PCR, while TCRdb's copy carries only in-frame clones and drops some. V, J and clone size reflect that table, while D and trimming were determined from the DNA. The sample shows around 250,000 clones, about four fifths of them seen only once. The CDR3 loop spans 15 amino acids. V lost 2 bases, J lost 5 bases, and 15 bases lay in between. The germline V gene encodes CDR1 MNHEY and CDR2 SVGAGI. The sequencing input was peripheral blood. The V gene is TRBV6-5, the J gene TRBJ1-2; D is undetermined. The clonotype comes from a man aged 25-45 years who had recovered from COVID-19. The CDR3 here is CASSYLQTLPYGYTF. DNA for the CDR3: TGTGCCAGCAGTTACCTACAGACGTTACCGTATGGCTACACCTTC.